This T cell receptor (beta chain) was documented in a study of post-analysis software for immune sequencing data. Turning to the study itself: Clinical courses comprised relapsing-remitting, secondary progressive and progressive-relapsing multiple sclerosis. General observations from the study: By F measure, strong co-clustering occurred among samples prepared in the same batch.

Built from TCR beta cDNA, the libraries had unique molecular identifiers in them. T cells numbering roughly 1 to 11 million yielded cDNA molecules that totaled about 500,000. TCRdb ran MiXCR on the PCR reads and lists one entry per CDR3 protein. The profile shows about 160,000 distinct CDR3 sequences, roughly 35% of them singletons. There are a few counts of this clonotype. What it binds is not known. Sequences were derived from blood, sampled after autologous hematopoietic stem cell transplantation. This clonotype was obtained from a girl under 18 with multiple sclerosis.

CDR3 DNA sequence: TGTGCCAGCAGCTTAGCCCGGAGGGACGAGCAGTACTTC. As protein: CASSLARRDEQYF. The chain carries TRBV7-6 and TRBJ2-7; D is possibly TRBD2 (6 bases). CDR1 and CDR2 from the germline V gene are SGHVS and FNYEAQ. V lost 0 bases, J lost 5 bases, and 8 bases lay in between. The CDR3 length is 13 residues.